The 29 T cell receptor beta chains reported below all come from one sample, sequenced in a study of identical twins. TCRdb redid the calling of the 5' RACE reads with MiXCR, one entry per CDR3 protein. This sample has more than 400,000 distinct CDR3 sequences; roughly 15% occur once, and the top ten carry less than 0.5%. Another study also made use of these data, one on yellow fever vaccine responses in identical twins.

Sample: CD4+ T cells sorted from blood. Receptors originate from a woman under 30 in good health.

The V call is TRBV10-2, the J call TRBJ2-7; 11 bases fit TRBD2. The length of the CDR3 is 17 residues. The V and J ends lost 3 bases and 9 bases, in that order; junction bases with no gene match: 16. The V gene's germline CDR1 is WSHSY and CDR2 SAAADI. CDR3: CASSDDFLAGGPGVQYF. Written as DNA, the CDR3 is TGCGCCAGCAGTGACGACTTCTTAGCGGGAGGGCCCGGTGTGCAGTACTTC.

The DNA of the CDR3 is TGCAGTGCCACCCTGACAGGCTATGGCTACACCTTC. It yields the protein CSATLTGYGYTF. The V call is TRBV20-1, the J call TRBJ1-2; D may be TRBD1 (6 bases). This CDR3 has 12 amino acids. V lost 6 bases to trimming and J lost 4 bases, with 12 bases between them. Germline assignment: CDR1 DFQATT and CDR2 SNEGSKA (reference sequence).

Only a few counts were recorded for this clonotype. The chain recombines TRBV19 with TRBJ1-6; no definite D call. This CDR3 has 14 amino acids. Trimming took 8 bases from V and 4 from J, leaving 12 bases between them. Looked up from germline, CDR1 is LNHDA and CDR2 is SQIVND (reference sequence). As DNA, the CDR3 is TGTGCCAGTGCCCCCGAAGAGTATAATTCACCCCTCCACTTT. This codes for CASAPEEYNSPLHF. Combining the CDR3 with reference TRBV19 and TRBJ1-6 gives the whole variable domain DGGITQSPKYLFRKEGQNVTLSCEQNLNHDAMYWYRQDPGQGLRLIYYSQIVNDFQKGDIAEGYSVSREKKESFPLTVTSAQKNPTAFYLCASAPEEYNSPLHFGNGTRLTVT.

The J gene is TRBJ2-5, the V gene TRBV7-9, with D unresolved. The CDR3 extends over 13 amino acids. Germline assignment: CDR1 SEHNR and CDR2 FQNEAQ (reference sequence). V lost 4 bases and J 2 bases, leaving 8 bases between the germline ends. The chain's CDR3 is CASSSIFQETQYF. The CDR3 coding sequence is TGTGCCAGCAGCTCCATATTTCAAGAGACCCAGTACTTC.

CDR3 region: CASSQENGGGGGGYTF. Here the CDR3 DNA reads TGTGCCAGCAGCCAAGAAAATGGGGGAGGGGGCGGTGGCTACACCTTC. The chain couples TRBV4-2 to TRBJ1-2, with 7 nucleotides matching TRBD1. Germline V CDR1 and CDR2: LGHNA, YNFKEQ. The CDR3 extends over 16 amino acids. The ends lost 0 bases at V and 7 bases at J; junction bases unmatched: 11.

This clonotype has a handful of counts. J is TRBJ1-4 and V is TRBV12-3 or TRBV12-4, with a possible D match to TRBD1 (5 bases). Trimming stripped 6 bases from V and 4 bases from J, with 15 bases between. This CDR3 comprises 15 residues. Here the CDR3 DNA reads TGTGCCAGCAGCCATGGATGGGGCCGTAATGAAAAACTGTTTTTT. This translates into CASSHGWGRNEKLFF.

In this sample, this clonotype turned up a few times. The chain combines TRBV12-3 or TRBV12-4 with TRBJ2-2; TRBD2 matches 8 bases. The CDR3 totals 15 residues. With V trimmed by 5 bases and J by 6 bases, 8 bases remained unmatched. CDR3: CASSETGTRSGELFF. The CDR3 coding sequence is TGTGCCAGCAGTGAAACCGGGACTAGATCCGGGGAGCTGTTTTTT.

The chain recombines TRBV5-5 with TRBJ2-2; weak D call: TRBD1 (5 bases). The germline CDR1 and CDR2 sequences are SGHKS and YYEKEE (reference sequence). CDR3 length: 12 residues. V gave up 2 bases and J gave up 6 bases, with 5 bases separating them. CDR3 in amino acids: CASSFRAGELFF. DNA for the CDR3: TGTGCCAGCAGCTTCAGGGCCGGGGAGCTGTTTTTT.

The chain combines TRBV7-3 with TRBJ2-1; D possibly corresponds to TRBD2 (5 bases). CDR3 length equals 15 residues. Trimming took off 5 bases at V and 6 bases at J, with 17 bases between the two ends. The germline V gene encodes CDR1 SGHTA and CDR2 FQGTGA. This CDR3 reads CASSRGSNIGNEQFF. In nucleotides, the CDR3 is TGTGCCAGCAGCCGGGGATCGAACATAGGCAATGAGCAGTTCTTC.

The genes are TRBV3-1 and TRBJ1-1, with D perhaps TRBD1 (5 bases). CDR3 length: 14 residues. Trimming left V 6 bases short and J 1 base short, with 12 bases between. Germline loops: CDR1 LGHDT, CDR2 YNNKEL (reference sequence). The CDR3 loop reads CASRTGLPNTEAFF. The CDR3 nucleotides read TGTGCCAGCAGAACGGGACTCCCGAACACTGAAGCTTTCTTT.

There are a few counts of this clonotype. J is TRBJ1-1 and V is TRBV4-1; TRBD1 agrees at 11 bases. This CDR3 is 16 amino acids long. Germline V gene data show CDR1 as MGHRA and CDR2 as YSYEKL. V lost 4 bases, J lost 0 bases, and 4 bases stayed unmatched. CDR3 DNA: TGCGCCAGCAGCCTTGGACAGGGGGCCATGAACACTGAAGCTTTCTTT. Translation: CASSLGQGAMNTEAFF.

This clonotype was seen more than once but under ten times. The V gene is TRBV5-1, the J gene TRBJ2-1; possibly TRBD1 for D (6 bases). Germline V gives CDR1 SGHRS, CDR2 YFSETQ. Trimming left V 4 bases short and J 8 bases short, with 16 bases between. The CDR3 length is 14 residues. The CDR3 is CASSPGQAGDEQFF. CDR3 DNA: TGCGCCAGCAGCCCGGGACAAGCTGGGGATGAGCAGTTCTTC.

The CDR3 DNA sequence: TGCGCCAGCAGTGAGGGGCAGGGGGCTGAAGCTTTCTTT. Translating it yields CASSEGQGAEAFF. This chain joins TRBV10-2 and TRBJ1-1; the match to TRBD1 covers 7 bases. Germline-derived CDR1 and CDR2 are WSHSY and SAAADI. Unmatched junction bases numbered 3, after V lost 2 bases and J lost 6 bases. This CDR3 has 13 residues.

The chain links TRBV12-3 or TRBV12-4 to TRBJ1-2; TRBD1 is a possible D gene (6 bases). This CDR3 contains 13 residues. Trimming took off 5 bases at V and 5 bases at J, with 12 bases between the two ends. The CDR3 reads CASSLQTGYGYTF. CDR3 in DNA: TGTGCCAGCAGTCTACAAACAGGGTATGGCTACACCTTC.

This clonotype was found many times. In nucleotides, the CDR3 is TGCGCCAGCAGCTTGGGGCAGAATAGTAATGAGCAGTTCTTC. This gives the protein CASSLGQNSNEQFF. The gene calls are TRBV5-1 and TRBJ2-1; D remains unclear. The germline V gene encodes CDR1 SGHRS and CDR2 YFSETQ. Trimming shortened V by 0 bases and J by 7 bases, and 11 bases separated the two germline ends. This CDR3 has 14 residues. The full variable domain, its missing parts supplied by reference TRBV5-1 and TRBJ2-1, is KAGVTQTPRYLIKTRGQQVTLSCSPISGHRSVSWYQQTPGQGLQFLFEYFSETQRNKGNFPGRFSGRQFSNSRSEMNVSTLELGDSALYLCASSLGQNSNEQFFGPGTRLTVL.

The V and J genes are TRBV7-2 and TRBJ2-3; D may be TRBD2 (5 bases). Germline values: CDR1 SGHTA, CDR2 FQGNSA. V dropped 7 bases and J dropped 1 base, with 15 bases sitting between them. This CDR3 is built from 15 residues. CDR3 DNA: TGTGCCAGCATCCCCCGGTTAGCGTGCACAGATACGCAGTATTTT. It yields the protein CASIPRLACTDTQYF.

The rearrangement links TRBV29-1 to TRBJ2-3; D remains ambiguous. Trimming cost V 5 bases and J 4 bases, with 4 bases left between them. Looked up from germline, CDR1 is SQVTM and CDR2 is ANQGSEA. This CDR3 has 10 residues. The CDR3: CSVYADTQYF. The CDR3 DNA is TGCAGCGTTTATGCAGATACGCAGTATTTT.

In DNA form, the CDR3 reads TGTGCCAGCAGTGGAAGGGACAGGGATAATTCACCCCTCCACTTT. It translates to CASSGRDRDNSPLHF. This sequence joins TRBV6-1 and TRBJ1-6; 9 bases are a match to TRBD1. The V gene's germline CDR1 is MNHNS and CDR2 SASEGT. CDR3 length: 15 residues. V gave up 4 bases and J gave up 5 bases; unmatched junction bases: 3.

The gene calls are TRBV5-1 and TRBJ1-1; no definite D call. The V gene lost 0 bases and the J gene lost 4 bases, with 10 bases spanning the gap. The CDR3 covers 14 residues. Per the germline V gene, CDR1 is SGHRS and CDR2 is YFSETQ. The CDR3 region is CASSLDWGGTEAFF. The CDR3, as DNA: TGCGCCAGCAGCTTGGATTGGGGAGGCACTGAAGCTTTCTTT.

This clonotype was found a few times. The chain uses TRBV4-1 and TRBJ2-5; 11 positions agree with TRBD1. Unmatched junction bases numbered 10, after V lost 4 bases and J lost 3 bases. The CDR3 has 17 residues. Germline V lookup: CDR1 MGHRA, CDR2 YSYEKL. The CDR3 region is CASSPGQGATWEETQYF. The CDR3 DNA is TGCGCCAGCAGCCCCGGACAGGGGGCGACCTGGGAAGAGACCCAGTACTTC.

The rearrangement joins TRBV14 to TRBJ2-1; tentatively, D is TRBD1 (5 bases). Germline CDR1 SGHDN, CDR2 FVKESK. This CDR3 is 13 amino acids long. The germline V and J ends were trimmed by 1 base and 9 bases, with 10 bases remaining between them. The CDR3 DNA is TGTGCCAGCAGCCAAGTGGACAAGGGTGAGCAGTTCTTC. Residues: CASSQVDKGEQFF.

There are a few counts of this clonotype. The CDR3 coding sequence is TGCGCCAGCAGCTTGGGAATTCCGGGACAGGGGTACGAGCAGTACTTC. Protein sequence: CASSLGIPGQGYEQYF. V is TRBV5-1 and J is TRBJ2-7; 10 nucleotides agree with TRBD1. This CDR3 comprises 16 residues. V shed 0 bases, J shed 4 bases, and the junction held 7 bases outside the gene matches. From germline, CDR1 is SGHRS and CDR2 YFSETQ.

There are a few counts of this clonotype. The V call is TRBV10-3, the J call TRBJ2-7; TRBD1 matches at 7 bases. This CDR3 is built from 13 residues. Germline CDR1 and CDR2: ENHRY and SYGVKD. V shed 4 bases and J 7 bases; nucleotides not matched to a gene: 7. The CDR3 nucleotides are TGTGCCATCAGTGGGGGGACAGACTATGAGCAGTACTTC. Protein product: CAISGGTDYEQYF.

In its sample, this clonotype was seen a few times. The chain links TRBV5-6 to TRBJ2-3; no clear D gene. V was shortened by 2 bases and J by 3 bases, with 16 bases between the two germline ends. Germline CDR1 is SGHDT and CDR2 is YYEEEE. The CDR3 length is 16 residues. CDR3 sequence (DNA): TGTGCCAGCAGCTTCTACTTAATAGGGCATACAGATACGCAGTATTTT. Its protein is CASSFYLIGHTDTQYF.

This clonotype was observed a handful of times. CDR3 in DNA: TGTGCCAGCAGTTTAAATTCGGGACTAGTCTACGAGCAGTACTTC. Its protein is CASSLNSGLVYEQYF. The V and J genes are TRBV12-3 or TRBV12-4 and TRBJ2-7, with 8 bases identical to TRBD2. The V gene end was trimmed by 2 bases and the J gene end by 3 bases; junction bases not matched to a gene: 6. The CDR3 length is 15 residues.

The V gene is TRBV7-3, the J gene TRBJ2-2; 9 nucleotides agree with TRBD2. Germline CDR1 is SGHTA and CDR2 is FQGTGA. V dropped 5 bases and J dropped 7; count of bases not matched to a gene: 8. This CDR3 contains 15 residues. In nucleotides, the CDR3 is TGTGCCAGCAGCCAACCGGGACTAGCTGGCGGGGAGCTGTTTTTT. It specifies CASSQPGLAGGELFF.

This clonotype has only a few counts. The V call is TRBV7-2, the J call TRBJ2-7, with unresolved D. CDR3 length: 13 amino acids. Germline V CDR1 and CDR2: SGHTA, FQGNSA. CDR3 DNA: TGTGCTATCCAGAGGCGCTCGTCCTACGAGCAGTACTTC. This codes for CAIQRRSSYEQYF.

The CDR3 sequence is CASSPRETRDIQYF. The CDR3 DNA reads as TGTGCCAGCAGCCCACGGGAGACCCGAGACATTCAGTACTTC. The V gene is TRBV9, the J gene TRBJ2-4; TRBD2 might be the D (6 bases). CDR1 is SGDLS and CDR2 is YYNGEE in the germline V gene. V lost 4 bases and J lost 8, with 16 bases in between. This CDR3 has 14 amino acids.

CDR3 in DNA: TGTGCCACCAGTGATGCTAGCGGGAGAATCTACAATGAGCAGTTCTTC. Translated, it gives CATSDASGRIYNEQFF. The rearrangement joins TRBV24-1 to TRBJ2-1, with 10 bases aligning to TRBD2. The CDR3 contains 16 residues. CDR1 KGHDR and CDR2 SFDVKD come from the germline V gene. Trimming took 3 bases from V and 3 from J; bases not matched to a gene: 4.